A selection of T cell receptor beta chains follows, all from one sample in a study of CD8 T cells in Susac syndrome. MiXCR was run by TCRdb on the immunoSEQ multiplex PCR reads, yielding one entry per CDR3 protein. The table shows more than 200,000 distinct CDR3 sequences, with roughly 93% occurring only once. The sequencing sample was made of CD4+ T cells from PBMCs. These receptors came from a human donor with multiple sclerosis. Both conserved end residues are part of each CDR3. The order of the fields is D gene, V gene, clone size, J gene, CDR3 protein, CDR3 DNA. A D gene is named only where the DNA matches it firmly. The size of a clone is reported for some rows only, either as once, few or many, or as a class for expanded clones.

-,TRBV3-1,once,TRBJ1-1,CASSQVPEGTEAFF,TGTGCCAGCAGCCAAGTTCCGGAGGGGACTGAAGCTTTCTTT
-,TRBV5-4,-,TRBJ1-1,CASSLTKDTEAFF,TGTGCCAGCAGCTTGACGAAAGACACTGAAGCTTTCTTT
TRBD1,TRBV3-1,-,TRBJ1-1,CASSRGDRGSEAFF,TGTGCCAGCAGCCGAGGGGACAGAGGCTCTGAAGCTTTCTTT
-,TRBV25-1,once,TRBJ1-5,CASRETYREFNQPQHF,TGTGCCAGCAGAGAAACCTACAGGGAATTCAATCAGCCCCAGCATTTT
-,TRBV30,-,TRBJ1-3,CAWGGDSGNTIYF,TGTGCCTGGGGAGGGGACTCTGGAAACACCATATATTTT
-,TRBV3-1,-,TRBJ1-1,CASSQAGLGEAFF,TGTGCCAGCAGCCAAGCAGGCTTGGGAGAAGCTTTCTTT
-,TRBV6-1,-,TRBJ1-2,CASSPLVQQYALGGYTF,TGTGCCAGCAGTCCCCTTGTTCAGCAATACGCTTTGGGGGGCTACACCTTC
-,TRBV5-1,-,TRBJ1-5,CASSFDSLSGQPQHF,TGCGCCAGCAGTTTCGACAGTCTCTCTGGTCAGCCCCAGCATTTT
TRBD2,TRBV10-3,-,TRBJ2-5,CAISGGSGAETQYF,TGTGCCATCAGTGGCGGTAGCGGGGCAGAGACCCAGTACTTC
-,TRBV28,-,TRBJ2-7,CASTNNDGVSYEQYF,TGTGCCAGCACCAATAACGACGGGGTGTCCTACGAGCAGTACTTC
-,TRBV11-3,-,TRBJ2-3,CASSYASRTDTQYF,TGTGCCAGCAGCTACGCTTCGCGCACAGATACGCAGTATTTT
-,TRBV3-1,-,TRBJ1-1,CASSQEGGGSTEAFF,TGTGCCAGCAGCCAAGAAGGGGGAGGAAGCACTGAAGCTTTCTTT
TRBD1,TRBV19,-,TRBJ2-2,CATSKGARGANTGELFF,TGTGCCACCTCGAAGGGGGCACGGGGCGCAAACACCGGGGAGCTGTTTTTT
-,TRBV15,-,TRBJ1-3,CATSRDRGLTSGNTIYF,TGTGCCACCAGCAGAGATAGGGGACTGACCTCTGGAAACACCATATATTTT
-,TRBV29-1,-,TRBJ1-1,CSVGNQRDTEAFF,TGCAGCGTTGGAAACCAGCGGGACACTGAAGCTTTCTTT